The entry that follows covers one TCR beta chain sequence. The data are from a study of CD8 T cells in Susac syndrome. This CDR3 is 16 amino acids long. Germline V gene data show CDR1 as SGHNT and CDR2 as YYREEE (reference sequence). Losses at the gene ends were 2 bases for V and 5 bases for J; bases not matched to a gene: 9. It was with random hexamers that about 0.45 to 1 ug RNA was reverse transcribed. From the immunoSEQ multiplex PCR reads, TCRdb called clonotypes with MiXCR, one entry per CDR3 protein. The table has around 150,000 distinct CDR3 sequences, roughly 94% seen once. The sequenced sample was CD4+ T cells from PBMCs. The V gene is TRBV5-4, the J gene TRBJ2-5, with 10 bases identical to TRBD2. The clonotype originates from a human donor with Susac syndrome. CDR3 sequence: CASSFNQRGGPETQYF. As DNA, the CDR3 is TGTGCCAGCAGCTTCAACCAGCGGGGGGGCCCGGAGACCCAGTACTTC.